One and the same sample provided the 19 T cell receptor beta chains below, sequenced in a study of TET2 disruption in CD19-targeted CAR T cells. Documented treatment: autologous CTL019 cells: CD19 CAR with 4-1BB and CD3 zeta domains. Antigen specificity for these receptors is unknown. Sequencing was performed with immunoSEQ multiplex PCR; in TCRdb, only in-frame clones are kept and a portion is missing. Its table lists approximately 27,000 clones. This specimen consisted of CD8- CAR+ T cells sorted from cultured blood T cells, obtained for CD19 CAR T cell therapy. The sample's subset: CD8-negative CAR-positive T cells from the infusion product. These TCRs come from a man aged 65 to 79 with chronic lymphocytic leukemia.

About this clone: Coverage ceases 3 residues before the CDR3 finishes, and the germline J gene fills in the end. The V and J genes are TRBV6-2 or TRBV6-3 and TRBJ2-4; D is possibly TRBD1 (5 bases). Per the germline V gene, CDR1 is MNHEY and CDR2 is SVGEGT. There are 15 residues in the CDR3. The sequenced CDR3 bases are TGTGCCAGCAGTTCAGGCCAGGGATGGAATCAGCCT. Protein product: CASSSGQGWNQP. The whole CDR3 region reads CASSSGQGWNQPQYF.

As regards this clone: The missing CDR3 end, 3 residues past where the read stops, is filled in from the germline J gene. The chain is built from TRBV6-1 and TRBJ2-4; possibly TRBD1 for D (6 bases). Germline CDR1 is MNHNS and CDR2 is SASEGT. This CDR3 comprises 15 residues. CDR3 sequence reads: CASSGGRDINYGQYF. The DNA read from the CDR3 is TGTGCCAGCAGTGGGGGCCGGGACATAAACTATGGT.

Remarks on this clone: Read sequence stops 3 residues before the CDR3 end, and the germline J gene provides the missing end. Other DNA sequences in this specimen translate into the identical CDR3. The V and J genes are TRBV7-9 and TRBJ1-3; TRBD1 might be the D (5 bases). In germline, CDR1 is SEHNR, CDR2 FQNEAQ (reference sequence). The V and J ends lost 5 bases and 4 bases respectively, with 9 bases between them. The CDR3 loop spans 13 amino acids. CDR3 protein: CASSRGEGNTIYF. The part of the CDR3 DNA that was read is TGTGCCAGCAGCAGGGGAGAGGGAAACACC.

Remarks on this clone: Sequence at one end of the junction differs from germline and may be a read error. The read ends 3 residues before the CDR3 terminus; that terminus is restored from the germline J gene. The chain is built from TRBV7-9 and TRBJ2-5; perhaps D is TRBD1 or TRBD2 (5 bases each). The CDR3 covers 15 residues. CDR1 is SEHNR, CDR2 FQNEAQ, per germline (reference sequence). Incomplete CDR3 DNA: TGTTCCAGCAGCTTAGAGGGCAGGGAATACGATACC. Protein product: CSSSLEGREYDT. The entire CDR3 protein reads CSSSLEGREYDTQYF.

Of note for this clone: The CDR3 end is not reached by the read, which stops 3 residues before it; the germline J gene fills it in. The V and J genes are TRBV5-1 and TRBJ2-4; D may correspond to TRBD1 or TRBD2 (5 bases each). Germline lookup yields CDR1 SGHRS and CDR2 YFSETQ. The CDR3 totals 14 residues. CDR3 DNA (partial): TGCGCCAGCAGCTCCGAGGGGCTCGGCTATGGT. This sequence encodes CASSSEGLGYG. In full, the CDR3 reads CASSSEGLGYGQYF.

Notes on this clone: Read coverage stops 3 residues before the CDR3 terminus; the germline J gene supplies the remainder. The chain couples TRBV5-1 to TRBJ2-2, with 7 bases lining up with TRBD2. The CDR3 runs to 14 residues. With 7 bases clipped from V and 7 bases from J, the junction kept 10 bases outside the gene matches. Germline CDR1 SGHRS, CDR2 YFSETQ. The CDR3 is CASLDVSGGGELFF. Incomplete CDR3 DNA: TGCGCCAGCCTTGATGTTTCGGGGGGCGGGGAG.

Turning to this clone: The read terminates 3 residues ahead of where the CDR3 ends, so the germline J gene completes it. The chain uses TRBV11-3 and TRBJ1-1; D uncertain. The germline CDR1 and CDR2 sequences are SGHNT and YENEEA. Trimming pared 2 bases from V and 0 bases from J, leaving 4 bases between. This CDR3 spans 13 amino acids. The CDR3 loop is CASSLTVNTEAFF. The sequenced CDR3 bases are TGTGCCAGCAGCTTAACAGTGAACACTGAA.

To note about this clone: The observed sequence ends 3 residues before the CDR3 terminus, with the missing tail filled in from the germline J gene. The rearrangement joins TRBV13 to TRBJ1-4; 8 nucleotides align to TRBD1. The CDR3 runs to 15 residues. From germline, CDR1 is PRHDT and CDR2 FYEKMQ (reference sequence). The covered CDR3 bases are TGTGCCAGCAGCTCAACGACAGGGGCAAATTCACCA. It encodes CASSSTTGANSP. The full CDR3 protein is CASSSTTGANSPLFF.

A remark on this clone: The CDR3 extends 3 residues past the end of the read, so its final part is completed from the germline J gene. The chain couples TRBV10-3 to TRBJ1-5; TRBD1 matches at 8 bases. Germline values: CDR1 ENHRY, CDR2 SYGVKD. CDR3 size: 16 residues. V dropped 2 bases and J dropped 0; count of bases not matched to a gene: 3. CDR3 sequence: CAISEQGQVSNQPQHF. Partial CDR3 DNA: TGTGCCATCAGTGAGCAGGGACAGGTTAGCAATCAGCCC.

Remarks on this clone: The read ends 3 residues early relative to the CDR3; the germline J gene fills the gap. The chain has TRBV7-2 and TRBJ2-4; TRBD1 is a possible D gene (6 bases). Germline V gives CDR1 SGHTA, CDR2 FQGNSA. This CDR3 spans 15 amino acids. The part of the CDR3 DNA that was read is TGTGCCAGCAGCCCGCAGGGGCCCCTAAACTATGGT. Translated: CASSPQGPLNYG. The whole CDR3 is CASSPQGPLNYGQYF.

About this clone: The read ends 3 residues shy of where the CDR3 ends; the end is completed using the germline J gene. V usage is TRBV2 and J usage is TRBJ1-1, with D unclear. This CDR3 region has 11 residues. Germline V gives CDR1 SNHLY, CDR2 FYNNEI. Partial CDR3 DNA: TGTGCCAGCAGTCTCATAGATACG. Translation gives CASSLIDT. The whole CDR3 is CASSLIDTAFF.

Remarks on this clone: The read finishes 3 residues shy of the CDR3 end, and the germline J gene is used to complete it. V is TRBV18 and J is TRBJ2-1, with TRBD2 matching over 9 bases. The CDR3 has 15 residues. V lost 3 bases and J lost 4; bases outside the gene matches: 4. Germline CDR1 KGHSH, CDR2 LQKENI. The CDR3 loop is CASSPQRGDYNEQFF. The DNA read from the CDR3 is TGTGCCAGCTCACCGCAGCGGGGGGATTACAATGAG.

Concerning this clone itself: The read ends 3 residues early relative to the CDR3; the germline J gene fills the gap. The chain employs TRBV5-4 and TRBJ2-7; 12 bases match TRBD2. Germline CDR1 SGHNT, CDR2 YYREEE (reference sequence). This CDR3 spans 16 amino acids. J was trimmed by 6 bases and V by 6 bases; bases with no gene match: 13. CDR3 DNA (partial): TGTGCCAGCACTACTAGCGGGGGGACCACTCGGGGCGAG. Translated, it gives CASTTSGGTTRGE. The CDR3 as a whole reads CASTTSGGTTRGEQYF.

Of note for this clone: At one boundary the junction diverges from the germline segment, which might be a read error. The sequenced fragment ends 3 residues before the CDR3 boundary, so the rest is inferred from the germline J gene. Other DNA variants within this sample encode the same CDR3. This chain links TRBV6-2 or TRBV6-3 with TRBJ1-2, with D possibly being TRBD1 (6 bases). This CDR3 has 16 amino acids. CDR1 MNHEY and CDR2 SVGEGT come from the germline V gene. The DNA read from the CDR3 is TGTGCCAGCAGTTCCCCAACAGGGTACGGCGTCTATGGT. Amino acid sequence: CASSSPTGYGVYG. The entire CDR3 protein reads CASSSPTGYGVYGYTF.

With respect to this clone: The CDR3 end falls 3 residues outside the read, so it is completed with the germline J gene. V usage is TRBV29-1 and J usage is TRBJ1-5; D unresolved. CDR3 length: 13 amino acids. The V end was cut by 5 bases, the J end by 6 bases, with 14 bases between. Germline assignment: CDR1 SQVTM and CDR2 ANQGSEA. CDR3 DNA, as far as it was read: TGCAGCGTTTCCGAAAACAGTGGTCAGCCC. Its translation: CSVSENSGQP. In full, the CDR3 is CSVSENSGQPQHF.

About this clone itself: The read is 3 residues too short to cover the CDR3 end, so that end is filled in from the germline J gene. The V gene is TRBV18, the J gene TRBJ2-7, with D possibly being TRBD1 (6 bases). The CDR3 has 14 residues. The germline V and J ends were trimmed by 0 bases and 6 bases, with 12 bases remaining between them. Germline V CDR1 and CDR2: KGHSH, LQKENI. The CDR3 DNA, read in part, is TGTGCCAGCTCACCACCGGCAGGGGAGTTCGAG. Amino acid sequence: CASSPPAGEFE. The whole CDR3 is CASSPPAGEFEQYF.

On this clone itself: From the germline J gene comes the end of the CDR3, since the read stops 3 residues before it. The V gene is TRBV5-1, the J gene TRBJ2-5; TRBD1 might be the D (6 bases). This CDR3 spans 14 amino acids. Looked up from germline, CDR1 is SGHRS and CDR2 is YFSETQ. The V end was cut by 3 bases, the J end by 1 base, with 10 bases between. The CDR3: CASSSGQIQETQYF. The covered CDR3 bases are TGCGCCAGCAGCTCAGGACAGATCCAAGAGACC.

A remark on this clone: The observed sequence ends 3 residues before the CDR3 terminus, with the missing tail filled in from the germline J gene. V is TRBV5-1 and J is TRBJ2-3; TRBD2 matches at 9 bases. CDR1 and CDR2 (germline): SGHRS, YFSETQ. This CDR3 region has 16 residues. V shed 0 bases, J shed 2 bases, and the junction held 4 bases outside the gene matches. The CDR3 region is CASSLASGAHTDTQYF. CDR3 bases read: TGCGCCAGCAGCTTGGCTAGCGGGGCACACACAGATACG.

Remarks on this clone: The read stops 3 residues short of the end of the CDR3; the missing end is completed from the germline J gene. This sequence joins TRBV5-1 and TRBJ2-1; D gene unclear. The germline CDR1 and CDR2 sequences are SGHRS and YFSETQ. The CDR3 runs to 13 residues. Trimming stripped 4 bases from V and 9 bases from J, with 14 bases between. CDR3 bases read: TGCGCCAGCAGCGAACTCACTGATGGTGAG. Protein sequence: CASSELTDGE. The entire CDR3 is CASSELTDGEQFF.